This TCR beta chain stems from a study of T cells after posttransplantation cyclophosphamide. Repertoires were generated with immunoSEQ multiplex PCR, while TCRdb's copy carries only in-frame clones and drops some. The sample has around 3,200 clones, none seen only once. Cyclophosphamide on days +3 and +4 followed busulfan-fludarabine conditioning and a marrow graft. The germline V and J ends were trimmed by 4 bases and 5 bases, with 18 bases remaining between them. Germline lookup yields CDR1 SGHRS and CDR2 YFSETQ. The CDR3 runs to 15 residues. This material consisted of PBMCs, taken after allogeneic stem cell transplant with posttransplant cyclophosphamide. The chain links TRBV5-1 to TRBJ1-2; D possibly corresponds to TRBD1 (6 bases). This receptor was obtained from a female patient over 55 who received an allogeneic stem cell transplant from a related donor and was CMV-positive. A subset of T cells may come from the graft donor. Here the CDR3 DNA reads TGCGCCAGCAGCCCTCCGGGACAAACACCTTATGGCTACACCTTC. Amino acids: CASSPPGQTPYGYTF.